This entry features one TCR beta chain sequence. Antigen: not known. Trimming took 3 bases from V and 7 from J, leaving 12 bases between them. CDR1 and CDR2 (germline): MDHEN, SYDVKM. The CDR3 has 14 residues. The data belong to a study of OX40 agonist ivuxolimab in advanced cancers. For the study at large: The dose-escalation group included hepatocellular carcinoma, melanoma, renal cell carcinoma and head and neck cancer. Of mixed ages from about 20 to 80 and averaging about 56 years, the group was roughly 85% male. Study-wide findings and caveats: Partial responders receiving 0.1-3.0 mg/kg showed among the lowest clonal expansion.

Some clones are missing from TCRdb's copy, which holds only in-frame ones; the method was immunoSEQ multiplex PCR. The sample carries tens of thousands of clones, under 90% recorded once. The source of this sequence is an adult with an advanced solid tumor such as melanoma, head and neck, liver or kidney cancer. Sequenced material: CD4+ or CD8+ T cells sorted from blood, taken in a trial of the OX40 agonist ivuxolimab. The rearrangement joins TRBV28 to TRBJ2-2; D may match TRBD1 or TRBD2 (6 bases each). The CDR3 sequence: CASSFSGAIGELFF. CDR3 sequence (DNA): TGTGCCAGCAGTTTTTCGGGGGCTATCGGGGAGCTGTTTTTT.